This section outlines one T cell receptor (beta chain) sequence together with its context. It has no known antigen specificity. No clone much larger than this one lies a single base away; base qualities are absent. To be included, a participant needed at least one PBMC sample from before ART initiation plus at least two post-ART samples. All participants with HIV were treated in the United States of America. Before DNA extraction, cryopreserved samples of about 0.95-11 million PBMC were thawed and then washed. At the time of the earliest PBMC sample, participants with HIV were aged between roughly 20 and 54 years. Per participant, PBMC samples came from 1-4 timepoints prior to ART initiation and 2-8 timepoints following ART initiation, for a median of 7 samples. Serial HIV viral load, CD4+ T-cell count, ART history and demographic data were obtained for every participant. Using a Qiagen kit on a QIAcube, genomic DNA was extracted from unsorted PBMC, with samples processed in batches of 12.

The record originates from a study of long-term antiretroviral therapy in people with HIV (dated by TCRdb to between 2020 and 2023). For context, the study as a whole: The earliest samples were collected approximately a decade before the 2015 WHO recommendation for immediate ART, a period when ART was typically delayed until CD4 counts fell. This retrospective serial study examined whether starting ART and sustained HIV suppression were associated with changes in the composition and diversity of the TRB repertoire in peripheral blood. The cohort contributed about 200 cryopreserved PBMC samples from around 33 adults with confirmed HIV infection, collected serially over a mean of about 6 years (range 1-12). Of the 30 to 35 participants with HIV, eleven were female. No cross-contamination during QIAcube processing was seen in test extractions of a monoclonal T-cell line run alongside approximately 36 polyclonal samples.

Trimming at the junction amounts to 6 bases on V and 1 base on J, and the germline ends lie 9 bases apart. Per the germline V gene (reference sequence), SEHNR is the CDR1 and FQNEAQ is the CDR2. Its CDR3 holds 13 amino acids, cysteine through phenylalanine. Kept here is only the CDR3 DNA, which spans 39 bases and is read in frame from base 1. Findings and caveats that apply to the study as a whole: Since PBMC availability was limited, sequencing covered only the TCR beta chain, with no alpha chain pairing. Expanded TRB clones identified before ART initiation dominated the repertoire at all time points, although this dominance fluctuated and declined in many PLHIV after ART. Because cell numbers in pre-ART samples were limited, unsorted PBMC were profiled instead of sorted CD4+ and CD8+ T cells. ART initiation was associated with a significant increase in TRB diversity, but diversity stayed significantly below transplant donor controls even after long-term ART. HIV repertoires had narrower CDR3 length ranges than controls, and the network structure suggested an antigen-experienced repertoire that shifted only slightly toward naive after ART. Inferences about post-ART repertoire changes were limited because no data were available on ART adherence, viral resistance or therapy changes. The samples span the years 2004 to 2017, and the ART regimens used may be less effective than current regimens.

The immunoSEQ hsTCRB v3.0 assay was used at survey level resolution for TRB variable region sequencing. The target sequencing depth for TRB was about 40,000-55,000 T-cell genomes per sample. Pooled TRB libraries were sequenced on an Illumina MiSeq with a v3 150-cycle kit. In the original analysis: Analysis of repertoires was carried out in R inside a reproducible Nextflow workflow spanning QC, data transformation and analysis. LymphoSeq2, an R package for exploring AIRR-Seq data, was used to implement custom analyses. A handful of samples yielding fewer than 5000 total TRB sequences were excluded, leaving 150 to 200 analyzed HIV repertoires. Among the 200 or so HIV repertoires that were kept, 59 were collected before ART initiation and about 130 were collected after ART initiation. Repertoires were downsampled to 5000 TRB nucleotide sequences, and summary statistics were averaged over 100 downsampling iterations. The analysis kept only TRB sequences whose CDR3 regions were at least seven amino acids long. Diversity was assessed using a clonality score derived from Shannon entropy and using the Gini coefficient. In repertoire networks, the top 5000 CDR3 amino acid sequences were linked whenever an edit distance of one separated two sequences. Antigen specificity groups and MHC restriction were predicted for TRB CDR3 amino acid sequences with GLIPH2. To flag known associations with CMV, EBV, HIV or tissue antigens, CDR3 amino acid sequences were compared against VDJdb and McPAS-TCR. Pre-ART, post-ART and control groups were compared with Wilcoxon signed-rank tests and Holm-Bonferroni correction. TCRdb re-hosts the immuneACCESS table, in-frame sequences only. Its copies lack some clones; in the studies checked, an unresolved V gene accounts for under half of them, and the cause for the rest is not known. Clonal size and the V and J genes are those of that table, whereas D and trimming came from the DNA. Within this sample are around 31,000 clones, with 70% to 90% of them counted one time only. Approximately 3.8% of the sample goes to the ten largest clones.

The specimen was unsorted PBMCs, collected 0.8 years before starting antiretroviral therapy. The chain employs TRBV7-9 and TRBJ1-1, with the D segment identity uncertain. The sequence derives from a young man with HIV. The nucleotides read TGTGCCAGCAGGGGAAACTGGAACACTGAAGCTTTCTTT. This gives the protein CASRGNWNTEAFF.